This T cell receptor beta chain appears in the sequencing data of a study of blood T cell repertoires in COVID-19. Study-level information: COVID-19 samples from acute and convalescent phases originated in the United States, Italy and Spain. T cells, B-cell-depleted T cells, or PBMCs supplied cDNA or gDNA.

Germline CDR1 and CDR2: MNHEY and SMNVEV (reference sequence). The CDR3 spans 15 residues. After removal of 2 bases from V and 5 bases from J, the junction contained 5 bases not matched to a gene. The assay was immunoSEQ multiplex PCR, and TCRdb's table has in-frame clones only and misses some. The top ten clones hold almost 5% of a sample with fewer than 200,000 clones, approximately 90% of them seen once. Patients of the Seattle cohort, enrolled during active infection, were followed longitudinally. The sample taken for sequencing was peripheral blood. The chain links TRBV27 to TRBJ2-1, with 8 positions matching TRBD1. This TCR was recovered from a young man with COVID-19, enrolled during active disease. The CDR3 is CASSLPGQAHNEQFF. The CDR3 DNA sequence: TGTGCCAGCAGTTTACCGGGACAGGCGCACAATGAGCAGTTCTTC.